What follows is one TCR beta chain and its context. The germline V gene has CDR1 MNHEY and CDR2 SVGEGT. The CDR3 consists of 11 residues. Trimming removed 5 bases at V and 3 bases at J, with 5 bases between. The data derive from a study of identical twins. It was template switching that added a universal primer site, and there were unique molecular identifiers on the cDNA. TCRdb called the 5' RACE reads again in MiXCR, with one record for every CDR3 protein. Among over 550,000 distinct CDR3 sequences listed, less than 9% were seen once. This sample also appeared in a second study, on yellow fever vaccine responses in identical twins.

Input material: PBMCs. The gene calls are TRBV6-2 or TRBV6-3 and TRBJ2-7; no firm D call. This receptor was identified in a young woman in good health. The CDR3 loop is CASSHNYEQYV. Written as DNA, the CDR3 is TGTGCCAGCAGTCACAACTACGAGCAGTACGTC.